The clone carrying this T cell receptor beta chain has just one count. The data stem from a study of blood T cell repertoires in COVID-19. Study-wide background: Sample material is recorded as cDNA or gDNA derived from T cells, B-cell-depleted T cells, or PBMCs.

In the authors' workflow: Reference gene primer amplification in the assay estimated nucleated cell counts. The table came from immunoSEQ multiplex PCR; TCRdb's copy has only in-frame clones and leaves some out. The V and J calls and clone size were taken over from that table, and D and trimming were inferred from the DNA. The repertoire includes more than 35,000 clones, roughly 88% of them detected once, and 2% to 2.5% sits in the top ten. V lost 7 bases and J 4 bases, leaving 16 bases between the germline ends. The germline V gene has CDR1 MNHEY and CDR2 SMNVEV (reference sequence). This CDR3 has 15 amino acids.

The sequence derives from a human donor in a cohort sampled during active COVID-19. Source material: peripheral blood. The chain recombines TRBV27 with TRBJ2-2, with D maybe TRBD2 (5 bases). This CDR3 is CASTMGSFSTGELFF. CDR3 bases: TGTGCCAGCACCATGGGGAGTTTCAGCACCGGGGAGCTGTTTTTT.